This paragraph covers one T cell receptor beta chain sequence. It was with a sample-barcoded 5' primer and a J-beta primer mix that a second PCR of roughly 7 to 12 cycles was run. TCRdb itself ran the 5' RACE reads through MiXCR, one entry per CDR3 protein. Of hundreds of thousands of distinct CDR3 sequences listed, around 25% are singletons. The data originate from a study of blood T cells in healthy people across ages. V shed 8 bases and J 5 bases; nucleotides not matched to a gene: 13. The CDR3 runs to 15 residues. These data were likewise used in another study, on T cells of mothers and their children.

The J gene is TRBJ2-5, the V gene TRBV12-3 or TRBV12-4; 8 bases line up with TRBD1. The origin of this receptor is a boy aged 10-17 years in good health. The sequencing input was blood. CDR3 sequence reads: CASSNLAGGLETQYF. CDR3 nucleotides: TGTGCCAGCTCGAACCTGGCAGGGGGCCTGGAGACCCAGTACTTC.